Listed below are T cell receptor beta chains from one sample, sequenced in a study of regulatory T cells in long-lasting Graves disease. TCRdb redid the calling of the multiplex PCR reads with MiXCR, one entry per CDR3 protein. Of 400,000 or so distinct CDR3 sequences in the sample, roughly 20% were seen once. The material sequenced was peripheral blood mononuclear cells (PBMCs), taken when the disease was refractory, from a patient treated with antithyroid drugs. Receptor source: a female donor with Graves disease. Each CDR3 is given with its conserved first and last residue. The D gene is left open where the match is weak. Expanded clones get a size class; other rows say once, few or many, or leave the size out.

size: -
J: TRBJ1-5
D: -
length: 15
V: TRBV24-1
CDR3: CATSDLLGSRKPQHF
DNA: TGTGCCACCAGTGATTTGCTCGGCAGTCGGAAGCCCCAGCATTTT

size: few
J: TRBJ1-3
D: -
length: 16
V: TRBV9
CDR3: CASSVSMGFSGNTIYF
DNA: TGTGCCAGCAGCGTTTCCATGGGGTTCTCTGGAAACACCATATATTTT

size: few
J: TRBJ2-4
D: TRBD2
length: 15
V: TRBV19
CDR3: CATASGGKDKNIQYF
DNA: TGTGCCACGGCGTCGGGGGGGAAGGACAAAAACATTCAGTACTTC

size: many
J: TRBJ2-5
D: TRBD1
length: 15
V: TRBV11-2
CDR3: CASSSRGQRQETQYF
DNA: TGTGCCAGCAGCTCTAGGGGACAGCGACAAGAGACCCAGTACTTC

size: once
J: TRBJ1-3
D: -
length: 17
V: TRBV3-1
CDR3: CASSQDLWGFTGNTIYF
DNA: TGTGCCAGCAGCCAAGATCTTTGGGGGTTTACTGGAAACACCATATATTTT

size: few
J: TRBJ1-6
D: -
length: 13
V: TRBV30
CDR3: CALDRGGNSPLHF
DNA: TGTGCCCTGGATAGAGGGGGAAATTCACCCCTCCACTTT

size: -
J: TRBJ2-2
D: -
length: 15
V: TRBV6-1
CDR3: CASSEAGTNTGELFF
DNA: TGTGCCAGCAGTGAAGCGGGCACGAACACCGGGGAGCTGTTTTTT

size: many
J: TRBJ1-5
D: -
length: 14
V: TRBV12-3/TRBV12-4
CDR3: CASSQAGNGQPQHF
DNA: TGTGCCAGCAGCCAGGCGGGGAACGGTCAGCCCCAGCATTTT

size: many
J: TRBJ1-2
D: -
length: 13
V: TRBV27
CDR3: CASSFSTFNGYTF
DNA: TGTGCCAGCAGTTTCTCAACGTTTAATGGCTACACCTTC

size: -
J: TRBJ1-4
D: TRBD1
length: 13
V: TRBV19
CDR3: CASMDRGYEKLFF
DNA: TGTGCCAGCATGGACAGGGGTTATGAAAAACTGTTTTTT

size: -
J: TRBJ1-4
D: -
length: 14
V: TRBV12-3/TRBV12-4
CDR3: CASSFIPSDEKLFF
DNA: TGTGCCAGCAGTTTCATCCCCAGTGATGAAAAACTGTTTTTT

size: many
J: TRBJ2-7
D: -
length: 18
V: TRBV27
CDR3: CASQTGPPAGTYPYEQYF
DNA: TGTGCCAGCCAAACCGGCCCCCCCGCCGGGACGTACCCTTACGAGCAGTACTTC

size: many
J: TRBJ1-1
D: -
length: 13
V: TRBV18
CDR3: CASSQDWNTEAFF
DNA: TGTGCCAGCTCACAGGACTGGAACACTGAAGCTTTCTTT

size: few
J: TRBJ2-7
D: -
length: 13
V: TRBV30
CDR3: CAWSTGTYYEQYF
DNA: TGTGCCTGGAGTACCGGGACATATTACGAGCAGTACTTC

size: many
J: TRBJ1-1
D: -
length: 12
V: TRBV6-1
CDR3: CASIVQGAEAFF
DNA: TGTGCCAGCATTGTCCAGGGTGCTGAAGCTTTCTTT

size: many
J: TRBJ1-1
D: -
length: 13
V: TRBV6-1
CDR3: CASSGGQNTEAFF
DNA: TGTGCCAGCAGTGGGGGGCAGAACACTGAAGCTTTCTTT